The sequence of this T cell receptor (beta chain) was determined in a study of regulatory T cells in long-lasting Graves disease. Regarding time point: newly diagnosed GD, antithyroid drugs for less than 3 months. The TCR library used RNA extracted from PBMCs. EDTA tubes held Nine milliliters of peripheral blood from each patient. TCR beta libraries were built with iRepertoire HTBI primers and Arm-PCR of CDR3 regions. TCRdb analysed the multiplex PCR reads with MiXCR anew, one entry per CDR3 protein. This table has 500,000 or so distinct CDR3 sequences, about 16% appearing once. This clonotype was detected many times. This sample was shared with a second study, whose subject was T cells in Graves' hyperthyroidism and ophthalmopathy.

The sample in question was peripheral blood mononuclear cells (PBMCs), obtained at new diagnosis, from a patient treated with antithyroid drugs. The receptor was isolated from a middle-aged woman with Graves disease.

Here the CDR3 reads CASSLRTSGSGDTQYF. The CDR3 DNA is TGTGCCAGCAGCCTAAGGACTAGCGGGTCCGGAGATACGCAGTATTTT. J is TRBJ2-3 and V is TRBV3-1; 11 positions match TRBD2. The CDR3 is 16 residues long. J gave up 5 bases and V 4 bases, and 8 bases lay outside the gene matches. The germline V gene encodes CDR1 LGHDT and CDR2 YNNKEL (reference sequence).